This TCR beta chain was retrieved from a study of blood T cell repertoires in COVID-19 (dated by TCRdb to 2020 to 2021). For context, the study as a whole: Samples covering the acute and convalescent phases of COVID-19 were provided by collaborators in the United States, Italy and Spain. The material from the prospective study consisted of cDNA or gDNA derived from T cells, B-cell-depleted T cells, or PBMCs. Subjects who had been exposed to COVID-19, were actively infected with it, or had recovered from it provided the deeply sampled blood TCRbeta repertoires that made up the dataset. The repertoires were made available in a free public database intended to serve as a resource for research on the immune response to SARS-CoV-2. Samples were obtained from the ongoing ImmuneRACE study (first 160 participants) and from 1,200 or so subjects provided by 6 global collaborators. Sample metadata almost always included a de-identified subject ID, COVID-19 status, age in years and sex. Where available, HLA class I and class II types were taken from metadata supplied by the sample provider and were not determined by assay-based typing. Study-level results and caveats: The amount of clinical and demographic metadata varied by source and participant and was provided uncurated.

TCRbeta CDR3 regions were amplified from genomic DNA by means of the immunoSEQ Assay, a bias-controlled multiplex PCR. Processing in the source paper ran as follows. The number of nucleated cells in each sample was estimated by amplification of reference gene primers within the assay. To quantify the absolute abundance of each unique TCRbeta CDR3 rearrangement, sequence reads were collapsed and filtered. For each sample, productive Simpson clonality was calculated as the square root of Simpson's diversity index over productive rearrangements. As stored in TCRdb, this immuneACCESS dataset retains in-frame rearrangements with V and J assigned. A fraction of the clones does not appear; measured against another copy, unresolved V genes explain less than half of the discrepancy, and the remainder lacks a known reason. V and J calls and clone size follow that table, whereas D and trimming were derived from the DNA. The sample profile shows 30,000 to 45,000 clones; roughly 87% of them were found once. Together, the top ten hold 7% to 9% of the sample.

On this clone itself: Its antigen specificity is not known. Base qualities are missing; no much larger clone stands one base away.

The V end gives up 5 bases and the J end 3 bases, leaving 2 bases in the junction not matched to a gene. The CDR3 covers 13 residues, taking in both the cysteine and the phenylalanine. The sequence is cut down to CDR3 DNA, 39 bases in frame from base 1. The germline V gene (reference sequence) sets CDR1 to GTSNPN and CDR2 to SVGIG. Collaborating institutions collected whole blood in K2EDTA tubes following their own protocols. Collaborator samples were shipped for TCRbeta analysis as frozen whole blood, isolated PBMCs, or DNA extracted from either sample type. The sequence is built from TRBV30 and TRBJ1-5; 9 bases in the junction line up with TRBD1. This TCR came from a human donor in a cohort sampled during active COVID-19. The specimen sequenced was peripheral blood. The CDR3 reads CAWGTGFNQPQHF. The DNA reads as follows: TGTGCCTGGGGGACAGGGTTCAATCAGCCCCAGCATTTT.